This T cell receptor beta chain was obtained from a study of blood T cell repertoires in COVID-19 (dated by TCRdb to the early 2020s). About the study as a whole: Collaborator samples came from the United States, Italy and Spain and covered acute and convalescent phases of COVID-19. The material from the prospective study consisted of cDNA or gDNA derived from T cells, B-cell-depleted T cells, or PBMCs. The dataset comprised deeply sampled blood TCRbeta repertoires from subjects exposed to, actively infected with, or recovered from COVID-19. The repertoires were made available in a free public database intended to serve as a resource for research on the immune response to SARS-CoV-2. The samples were drawn from the first 160 participants of the ongoing ImmuneRACE study and from 1,254 subjects provided by 6 global collaborators. The sample metadata nearly always contained a de-identified subject ID, COVID-19 status, age in years and sex. Where available, HLA class I and class II types were obtained from metadata supplied by the sample provider rather than from assay-based typing.

Enrolling through a virtual design, the prospective study's participants ranged in age from roughly 18 to 90 years and lived across some 22 United States geographic areas. In the prospective study, participants were assigned to cohorts based on the clinical history participants reported in a screening survey and a study questionnaire. Each participant in the prospective study had whole blood, serum and a nasopharyngeal or oropharyngeal swab collected by mobile phlebotomists. Additional blood draws and questionnaires over an approximately 2-month period could optionally be provided by prospective study participants. Before DNA extraction, blood samples from the prospective study were shipped at room temperature or frozen. What the authors observed across the whole study: How much clinical and demographic metadata was included differed by source and by participant, and the metadata was provided uncurated.

As for this clone: Its antigen specificity is not known. Base quality data are lacking; no much larger clone is found one base away.

The germline V gene sets CDR1 to KGHSH and CDR2 to LQKENI. Germline trimming: 4 bases from V, 1 base from J; junction bases outside gene matches: 8. The CDR3 covers 16 residues, taking in both the cysteine and the phenylalanine. Only CDR3 DNA is held: 48 bases, read in frame from base 1. TCRbeta CDR3 regions were amplified from genomic DNA by means of the immunoSEQ Assay, a bias-controlled multiplex PCR. Under the source paper's analysis protocol: The number of nucleated cells in each sample was estimated from the amplification of reference gene primers within the assay. To quantify the absolute abundance of each unique TCRbeta CDR3 rearrangement, sequence reads were collapsed and filtered. For each sample, productive Simpson clonality was calculated as the square root of Simpson's diversity index over productive rearrangements. TCRdb took this table from immuneACCESS and kept in-frame rearrangements with V and J called. Such tables lack part of the clones; where checked against another copy, unresolved V genes explain under half of the gap, and the rest is unexplained. The DNA was the basis for D and trimming; V, J and clone size are from that table. The sample table contains 250,000 to 350,000 clones; only one count was recorded for around 87% of them. About 4.5% of the sample lies in the top ten.

The chain is encoded by TRBV18 joined to TRBJ2-7; 9 nucleotides in the junction match TRBD1. The sequenced sample consisted of PBMCs or T cells enriched from blood (not recorded which). The sequence was collected from a woman younger than 30 with acute COVID-19. The CDR3: CASSLIPGTGSYEQYF. The nucleotide sequence is TGTGCCAGCTCACTCATTCCCGGGACAGGGTCCTACGAGCAGTACTTC.